A selection of T cell receptor beta chains follows, all from one sample in a study of post-analysis software for immune sequencing data. Via MiXCR, TCRdb re-called the PCR reads, giving one row per CDR3 protein. The sample lists about 820,000 distinct CDR3 sequences, roughly 50% occurring once. Sequenced input: blood. The receptors stem from a girl aged 10 to 17 with multiple sclerosis. CDR3s include the opening cysteine and the closing phenylalanine or tryptophan. D genes are given only for firm matches. Not every row has a clone size; where given, it reads once, few, many or a size class.

CDR3	DNA	V	D	J	size
CASSPRELTSGANVLTF	TGTGCCAGCAGTCCTCGTGAGCTTACCTCTGGGGCCAACGTCCTGACTTTC	TRBV12-3/TRBV12-4	.	TRBJ2-6	.
CSASPGLAGGRFYEQYF	TGCAGTGCTAGCCCGGGACTAGCGGGAGGCCGGTTCTACGAGCAGTACTTC	TRBV20-1	TRBD2	TRBJ2-7	.
CASGLTGILNTEAFF	TGTGCTAGTGGTTTAACGGGAATTTTGAACACTGAAGCTTTCTTT	TRBV12-5	.	TRBJ1-1	.
CASSLETSGGRGEETQYF	TGTGCCAGCAGCTTAGAGACTAGCGGGGGCCGGGGAGAAGAGACCCAGTACTTC	TRBV7-8	TRBD2	TRBJ2-5	.
CASSYWGAMNQETQYF	TGTGCCAGCAGTTATTGGGGGGCCATGAACCAAGAGACCCAGTACTTC	TRBV6-5	.	TRBJ2-5	.
CSVRSGGYNTRAFF	TGCAGCGTTCGCTCGGGGGGATATAACACTCGGGCTTTCTTT	TRBV29-1	.	TRBJ1-1	.
CAISESADSPLHF	TGTGCCATCAGTGAGTCGGCGGATTCACCCCTCCACTTT	TRBV10-3	.	TRBJ1-6	few
CASSLIRGSSYNEQFF	TGTGCTAGCAGCTTAATAAGGGGGTCATCCTACAATGAGCAGTTCTTC	TRBV7-7	.	TRBJ2-1	few
CASSLRPEMDTEAFF	TGTGCCAGCAGCTTAAGGCCAGAAATGGACACTGAAGCTTTCTTT	TRBV7-3	.	TRBJ1-1	.
CASSALDRVETQYF	TGTGCCAGCAGCGCCTTAGACAGGGTTGAGACCCAGTACTTC	TRBV7-9	TRBD1	TRBJ2-5	.
CSARGGAGDRAYGYTF	TGCAGTGCTAGAGGAGGTGCTGGGGACAGGGCCTATGGCTACACCTTC	TRBV20-1	TRBD1	TRBJ1-2	few
CASSLREGSYNEQFF	TGTGCCAGCAGCTTACGGGAGGGGTCCTACAATGAGCAGTTCTTC	TRBV7-3	TRBD2	TRBJ2-1	.
CSVASGVPYEQYF	TGCAGCGTCGCCTCGGGGGTACCCTACGAGCAGTACTTC	TRBV29-1	.	TRBJ2-7	few
CAISVPGTPPLYF	TGTGCCATCAGTGTCCCCGGGACACCTCCGTTGTACTTC	TRBV10-3	.	TRBJ2-7	.
CASRKGLLNTGELFF	TGTGCCAGCAGGAAGGGACTTCTGAACACCGGGGAGCTGTTTTTT	TRBV7-9	.	TRBJ2-2	once
CASSQLEFHEQYF	TGTGCCAGCAGCCAGTTGGAGTTCCACGAGCAGTACTTC	TRBV3-1	.	TRBJ2-7	.
CASSLVGDSEQYF	TGTGCCAGCAGCTTAGTAGGTGACTCCGAGCAGTACTTC	TRBV7-2	.	TRBJ2-7	many
CATSRLADGPSYEQYF	TGTGCCACCAGCCGACTAGCGGACGGTCCGTCCTACGAGCAGTACTTC	TRBV15	TRBD2	TRBJ2-7	.
CASSFKAASSYNEQFF	TGTGCCAGCAGCTTTAAAGCGGCAAGCTCCTACAATGAGCAGTTCTTC	TRBV11-1	.	TRBJ2-1	few
CASNSGAAGSYEQYF	TGTGCCAGCAATAGTGGGGCGGCGGGGTCCTACGAGCAGTACTTC	TRBV6-5	.	TRBJ2-7	.
CADTGELFF	TGTGCCGACACCGGGGAGCTGTTTTTT	TRBV7-8	.	TRBJ2-2	.
CASREGSTLNQPQHF	TGTGCCAGCCGCGAGGGGTCGACACTCAATCAGCCCCAGCATTTT	TRBV19	.	TRBJ1-5	.
CSAMKTSGTYEQYF	TGCAGTGCCATGAAGACTAGCGGGACGTACGAGCAGTACTTC	TRBV20-1	TRBD2	TRBJ2-7	.
CSASRGLTQYF	TGCAGTGCTAGTCGGGGGCTTACGCAGTATTTT	TRBV20-1	.	TRBJ2-3	.
CSVLESPLGQGVGYEQYF	TGCAGTGTTCTAGAAAGTCCACTCGGACAGGGCGTGGGCTACGAGCAGTACTTC	TRBV20-1	TRBD1	TRBJ2-7	.
CSVEEDRGSGANVLTF	TGCAGCGTTGAAGAAGACAGGGGCTCTGGGGCCAACGTCCTGACTTTC	TRBV29-1	TRBD1	TRBJ2-6	.